This T cell receptor beta chain was captured in a study of blood T cells in healthy people across ages. Germline V gives CDR1 SGHTA, CDR2 FQGNSA. The CDR3 is made up of 16 amino acids. The V and J ends lost 1 base and 5 bases, in that order; junction bases with no gene match: 3. As for this clonotype: Its matching antigen is unknown.

The use of a sample-barcoded 5' primer and a J-beta primer mix characterized a second PCR of about 6 to 11 cycles. There were at least 3 million CDR3-containing paired-end reads obtained from each sample. Each CDR3 protein is one row after TCRdb ran MiXCR on the 5' RACE reads. This sample has hundreds of thousands of distinct CDR3 sequences, with approximately 48% found just once. Study findings and constraints: With naive T cell percentage, TCR beta diversity showed a strong correlation.

The sequence was collected from a man aged 55-75 years in good health. The source material was blood. The chain uses TRBV7-2 and TRBJ2-1, with 12 positions matching TRBD2. The CDR3 nucleotides are TGTGCCAGCAGCTTAGGCCTAGCGGGGGGGAACAATGAGCAGTTCTTC. It translates to CASSLGLAGGNNEQFF.